Each of the 19 T cell receptor beta chains below was sequenced from the same sample in a study of blood T cell repertoires in COVID-19. Profiled with immunoSEQ multiplex PCR; TCRdb holds only in-frame clones, not every one. Here the sample spans roughly 120,000 clones, 85% being singletons. The sequenced material came from peripheral blood. These receptors all come from a human donor in a cohort sampled during active COVID-19.

This clone was observed a few times. The chain uses TRBV6-4 and TRBJ2-3, with 7 nucleotides matching TRBD2. The ends lost 2 bases at V and 1 base at J; junction bases unmatched: 3. The V gene's germline CDR1 is MRHNA and CDR2 SNTAGT. The CDR3 is 15 amino acids. The CDR3 coding sequence is TGTGCCAGCAGTGACGGTGGGGGGGGCACAGATACGCAGTATTTT. Residues: CASSDGGGGTDTQYF.

V is TRBV2 and J is TRBJ2-7; unclear D gene. V lost 9 bases and J lost 0, with 9 bases in between. Germline V lookup: CDR1 SNHLY, CDR2 FYNNEI. The CDR3 is made up of 12 amino acids. CDR3 region: CASTDGSYEQYF. In DNA form, the CDR3 reads TGTGCCAGTACAGACGGCTCCTACGAGCAGTACTTC.

The V and J genes are TRBV5-6 and TRBJ1-2; no reliable D call. This CDR3 has 14 amino acids. Between the trimmed V and J ends, which lost 0 bases and 8 bases, there was a span of 14 bases. The germline V gene encodes CDR1 SGHDT and CDR2 YYEEEE. The CDR3 region is CASSLGQVTEGYTF. CDR3 coding DNA: TGTGCCAGCAGCTTGGGACAAGTTACCGAGGGCTACACCTTC. Together with reference TRBV5-6 and TRBJ1-2, the CDR3 gives the full variable domain: DAGVTQSPTHLIKTRGQQVTLRCSPKSGHDTVSWYQQALGQGPQFIFQYYEEEERQRGNFPDRFSGHQFPNYSSELNVNALLLGDSALYLCASSLGQVTEGYTFGSGTRLTVV.

The chain joins TRBV13 to TRBJ2-5; perhaps TRBD2 as D (7 bases). Trimming took 5 bases from V and 5 from J, leaving 15 bases between them. Per germline, CDR1 PRHDT and CDR2 FYEKMQ (reference sequence). The CDR3 totals 14 residues. The CDR3 DNA sequence: TGTGCCAGCAGCCAGGCCGGGGGGCTGGAGACCCAGTACTTC. The encoded protein is CASSQAGGLETQYF. Complete variable domain (other parts from reference TRBV13 and TRBJ2-5): AAGVIQSPRHLIKEKRETATLKCYPIPRHDTVYWYQQGPGQDPQFLISFYEKMQSDKGSIPDRFSAQQFSDYHSELNMSSLELGDSALYFCASSQAGGLETQYFGPGTRLLVL.

The V call is TRBV4-3, the J call TRBJ2-4; D perhaps matches TRBD1 (5 bases). The length of the CDR3 is 18 residues. CDR1 and CDR2 (germline): LGHNA, YSLEER. The V end lost 2 bases, the J end lost 0 bases, and 17 bases lay between the germline ends. The CDR3 nucleotides are TGCGCCAGCAGCCAAAGGGTAGATCAGGGTCTAGCCAAAAACATTCAGTACTTC. Translated, it gives CASSQRVDQGLAKNIQYF.

This clone was seen a single time. The chain recombines TRBV30 with TRBJ1-6; TRBD1 aligns across 9 bases. This CDR3 comprises 16 residues. Germline V lookup: CDR1 GTSNPN, CDR2 SVGIG (reference sequence). V lost 2 bases and J lost 10; bases outside the gene matches: 12. The CDR3 DNA reads TGTGCCTGGAGTTCGGGACAGGGTTATTTCAAATCACCCCTCCACTTT. This sequence encodes CAWSSGQGYFKSPLHF.

V and J are TRBV6-5 and TRBJ1-5, with a possible D match to TRBD1 (5 bases). The CDR3 sequence is 16 residues long. The ends were cut back, 4 bases at V and 4 bases at J, with 17 bases in the middle. Germline V gives CDR1 MNHEY, CDR2 SVGAGI. This chain's CDR3 is CASSFRQTRANQPQHF. CDR3 coding DNA: TGTGCCAGCAGTTTCCGACAGACTCGGGCAAATCAGCCCCAGCATTTT.

CDR3 protein: CASKDRTGKSNQPQHF. CDR3 DNA sequence: TGTGCCAGCAAAGATCGGACAGGGAAAAGCAATCAGCCCCAGCATTTT. The chain is built from TRBV6-6 and TRBJ1-5, with TRBD1 identical over 8 bases. J was trimmed by 1 base and V by 7 bases; bases with no gene match: 9. This CDR3 region has 16 residues. Germline values: CDR1 MNHNY, CDR2 SVGAGI (reference sequence).

The chain has TRBV27 and TRBJ2-7, with TRBD1 matching over 7 bases. The ends lost 6 bases at V and 6 bases at J; junction bases unmatched: 11. This CDR3 region has 14 residues. Germline CDR1 and CDR2: MNHEY and SMNVEV (reference sequence). Here the CDR3 DNA reads TGTGCCAGCAGCCGACAGGGTTTTCTGACCGAGCAGTACTTC. Protein: CASSRQGFLTEQYF.

The rearrangement uses TRBV7-9 and TRBJ1-1, with D possibly matching TRBD1 (5 bases). The V gene lost 2 bases and the J gene lost 0 bases, with 10 bases spanning the gap. In germline, CDR1 is SEHNR, CDR2 FQNEAQ (reference sequence). The CDR3 has 15 amino acids. The DNA of the CDR3 is TGTGCCAGCAGCTTATACAGGATTATGAACACTGAAGCTTTCTTT. Its protein is CASSLYRIMNTEAFF.

The rearrangement links TRBV3-1 (or the pseudogene TRBV3-2) to TRBJ1-1; TRBD1 is a possible D gene (6 bases). This CDR3 is 15 amino acids long. V was trimmed by 2 bases and J by 4 bases, leaving 14 bases between them. Germline loops: CDR1 LGHDT, CDR2 YNNKEL (reference sequence). The CDR3 bases are TGTGCCAGCAGCCAAAACCCTAGGGGGTCCACTGAAGCTTTCTTT. It yields the protein CASSQNPRGSTEAFF.

The chain joins TRBV30 to TRBJ1-2; 9 bases align to TRBD1. This CDR3 spans 12 amino acids. V trimming: 3 bases; J trimming: 6 bases; junction bases outside the gene matches: 2. Germline V gene sequence: CDR1 GTSNPN, CDR2 SVGIG (reference sequence). CDR3: CAWSDRGDGYTF. Here the CDR3 DNA reads TGTGCCTGGAGCGACAGGGGGGATGGCTACACCTTC.

This clone is a singleton in its sample. The chain joins TRBV6-2 or TRBV6-3 to TRBJ1-5; 9 positions agree with TRBD1. This CDR3 spans 20 amino acids. The V segment lost 7 bases and the J segment 4 bases; nucleotides outside the gene matches: 23. Looked up from germline, CDR1 is MNHEY and CDR2 is SVGEGT. DNA of the CDR3: TGTGCCAGCAACCCCAGGCCCGGGACAGGGTCTATTCTCCCGAATCAGCCCCAGCATTTT. Translated: CASNPRPGTGSILPNQPQHF.

This chain links TRBV9 with TRBJ2-1, with unresolved D. The germline CDR1 and CDR2 sequences are SGDLS and YYNGEE. The CDR3 length is 16 residues. Deletions cut 2 bases from V and 0 bases from J, with 12 bases between. The CDR3 DNA follows: TGTGCCAGCAGCGTCGGGTCCTCCCCCTCCTACAATGAGCAGTTCTTC. This sequence encodes CASSVGSSPSYNEQFF.

The chain is built from TRBV19 and TRBJ1-5, with D uncertain. Germline CDR1 is LNHDA and CDR2 is SQIVND (reference sequence). CDR3 length: 19 residues. V was trimmed by 2 bases and J by 0 bases, leaving 20 bases between them. Here the CDR3 DNA reads TGTGCCAGTAGTATAACTTGGGTACCGCGATACTATAGCAATCAGCCCCAGCATTTT. Protein sequence: CASSITWVPRYYSNQPQHF.

The V and J genes are TRBV11-3 and TRBJ2-7, with D possibly being TRBD2 (7 bases). Germline CDR1 and CDR2: SGHNT and YENEEA. This CDR3 region has 13 residues. V was clipped by 3 bases and J by 6 bases, with 12 bases between them. CDR3 DNA: TGTGCCAGCAGCTTCCGGGGGGCCAGCGAGCAGTACTTC. Protein: CASSFRGASEQYF.

The chain recombines TRBV21-1 with TRBJ1-1; TRBD1, the table's D call, lacks a check against the DNA. TRBV21-1 is reported as a pseudogene. The CDR3 extends over 16 amino acids. DNA for the CDR3: TGTGCCAGCAGCACACTATACCACAGGCGGTTCGCTGAAGCTTTCTTT. Translation gives CASSTLYHRRFAEAFF.

V usage is TRBV7-2 and J usage is TRBJ2-1, with 10 bases that match TRBD2. Germline loops: CDR1 SGHTA, CDR2 FQGNSA. V shed 3 bases, J shed 7 bases, and the junction held 15 bases outside the gene matches. CDR3 length equals 18 residues. This CDR3 is CASSLSFSGGALRNEQFF. CDR3 nucleotides: TGTGCCAGCAGCTTGTCCTTCAGCGGGGGGGCCTTGCGTAATGAGCAGTTCTTC.

The V and J genes are TRBV14 and TRBJ2-7; 9 nucleotides agree with TRBD1. The CDR3 has 14 residues. V trimming: 5 bases; J trimming: 7 bases; junction bases outside the gene matches: 9. Germline lookup yields CDR1 SGHDN and CDR2 FVKESK. The CDR3 protein is CASSIPGTGREQYF. The CDR3 DNA sequence: TGTGCCAGCAGCATTCCCGGGACAGGGAGAGAGCAGTACTTC.